This T cell receptor beta chain comes out of a study of blood T cell repertoires in COVID-19. The wider study: COVID-19 samples collected from the United States, Italy and Spain covered acute and convalescent phases.

Using immunoSEQ multiplex PCR, the repertoire was profiled, and TCRdb retains in-frame clones only, with some absent. Of under 400,000 clones listed, almost 90% are singletons. Recruitment covered roughly 24 US areas and drew participants whose ages spanned roughly 18 to 100 years. Specimen: PBMCs or T cells enriched from blood (not recorded which). This clonotype originated in a woman aged 25-40 years who had been exposed to COVID-19.

CDR3 loop: CASSLNGFGDTGELFF. The CDR3 coding sequence is TGTGCCAGCAGCTTAAACGGTTTCGGGGACACCGGGGAGCTGTTTTTT. The chain has TRBV7-3 and TRBJ2-2, with D perhaps TRBD2 (5 bases). This CDR3 is built from 16 residues. Germline assignment: CDR1 SGHTA and CDR2 FQGTGA. V shed 1 base and J shed 3 bases, with 12 bases lying between them.